These 8 T cell receptor beta chains were all obtained from the same sample, sequenced in a study of PD-L1 blockade in urothelial cancer (dated by TCRdb to about 2017). Library prep was done by the immunoSEQ multiplex PCR assay. The clones in this table, taken by TCRdb from immuneACCESS, are in-frame only. Not every clone is retained; where verified, under half of the shortfall comes from an unresolved V gene, and the cause of the rest is unknown. Recorded for this sample are 55,000 to 80,000 clones; around 81% of them occurred a single time. Roughly 3.5% of the sample rests with the top ten. Taken with the paper, the label for time point translates to: pretreatment peripheral blood. The sequencing used PBMCs, collected around atezolizumab (anti-PD-L1) treatment. Every receptor here comes from a man aged 65 to 79 with urothelial cancer.

This rearrangement joins TRBV30 to TRBJ2-7, with 14 bases that match TRBD2. This CDR3 has 17 amino acids. V lost 7 bases to trimming and J lost 4 bases; unmatched junction nucleotides: 15. Germline V CDR1 and CDR2: GTSNPN, SVGIG (reference sequence). Here the CDR3 DNA reads TGTGCCTCGACCGGACTAGCGGGAGGTCTGGGATATTACGAGCAGTACTTC. It encodes CASTGLAGGLGYYEQYF.

This sequence joins TRBV18 and TRBJ1-3; 7 nucleotides line up with TRBD1. This CDR3 contains 15 residues. CDR1 KGHSH and CDR2 LQKENI come from the germline V gene. V lost 4 bases, J lost 0 bases, and 3 bases stayed unmatched. The CDR3 coding sequence is TGTGCCAGCTCACTAGGGACAGCCTCTGGAAACACCATATATTTT. Translating it yields CASSLGTASGNTIYF.

This clone occurred many times. A junction end diverges from the germline sequence, so it may reflect a read error. The chain carries TRBV5-6 and TRBJ1-1, with a possible D match to TRBD1 (6 bases). CDR1 is SGHDT and CDR2 is YYEEEE in the germline V gene. CDR3 size: 15 residues. This CDR3 is CASTLEGVQNTEAFF. The CDR3 region has the DNA TGTGCCAGCACCTTGGAGGGGGTCCAAAACACTGAAGCTTTCTTT.

This clone occurred once. The rearrangement links TRBV18 to TRBJ2-7, with TRBD1 matching 9 bases. The CDR3 spans 13 residues. Germline V gene sequence: CDR1 KGHSH, CDR2 LQKENI. V lost 4 bases to trimming and J lost 4 bases; unmatched junction nucleotides: 2. The CDR3 loop reads CASSQTGGYEQYF. The CDR3 DNA reads TGTGCCAGCTCACAGACAGGGGGTTACGAGCAGTACTTC.

The chain couples TRBV20-1 to TRBJ2-7; 7 positions agree with TRBD1. Germline CDR1 is DFQATT and CDR2 is SNEGSKA (reference sequence). The length of the CDR3 is 11 residues. V lost 6 bases, J lost 7 bases, and 6 bases stayed unmatched. CDR3 coding DNA: TGCAGTGCGAGGACAGGAAGGGAGCAGTACTTC. Protein sequence: CSARTGREQYF.

The chain uses TRBV14 and TRBJ2-3; 11 bases line up with TRBD2. Trimming at V came to 4 bases and at J to 5 bases, leaving 5 bases not matched to a gene. The V gene's germline CDR1 is SGHDN and CDR2 FVKESK. The CDR3 is 15 amino acids. The CDR3 region has the DNA TGTGCCAGCAGCCCTCTTGGACTAGCGGGAGATACGCAGTATTTT. This codes for CASSPLGLAGDTQYF.

The genes are TRBV2 and TRBJ1-2; perhaps TRBD1 as D (5 bases). This CDR3 region has 12 residues. The germline CDR1 and CDR2 sequences are SNHLY and FYNNEI. Between the trimmed V and J ends, which lost 5 bases and 4 bases, there was a span of 8 bases. The CDR3 DNA sequence: TGTGCCAGCAGTCAGGGAGGCTATGGCTACACCTTC. It encodes CASSQGGYGYTF.

The V and J genes are TRBV5-1 and TRBJ2-3; 11 bases map to TRBD1. V was clipped by 0 bases and J by 0 bases; unmatched bases: 9. This CDR3 spans 19 amino acids. Germline values: CDR1 SGHRS, CDR2 YFSETQ. The CDR3 loop reads CASSLETDRGQVSTDTQYF. The DNA of the CDR3 is TGCGCCAGCAGCTTGGAAACGGACAGGGGGCAAGTAAGCACAGATACGCAGTATTTT.